A single sample gave rise to the 15 T cell receptor beta chains below, sequenced in a study of identical twins. TCRdb re-analysed the 5' RACE reads in MiXCR, keeping a single row per CDR3 protein. The sample shows approximately 1.8 million distinct CDR3 sequences, about 31% of them seen only once. The sample taken for sequencing was cord blood. The receptors were sampled from a newborn girl in good health.

The rearrangement uses TRBV2 and TRBJ1-1; no clear D. V shed 2 bases and J shed 6 bases, with 16 bases lying between them. The V gene's germline CDR1 is SNHLY and CDR2 FYNNEI. The CDR3 is 15 amino acids. The CDR3 loop is CASSERPAGVSEAFF. For the CDR3, the DNA is TGTGCCAGCAGTGAACGTCCCGCCGGCGTGTCTGAAGCTTTCTTT.

This clonotype was counted ten times or more. The rearrangement joins TRBV5-1 to TRBJ2-7; tentative D call: TRBD2 (5 bases). Trimming pared 0 bases from V and 0 bases from J, leaving 10 bases between. The CDR3 consists of 15 residues. Germline V gives CDR1 SGHRS, CDR2 YFSETQ. The CDR3 spells CASSLGTAPSYEQYF. For the CDR3, the DNA is TGCGCCAGCAGCTTGGGGACTGCCCCCTCCTACGAGCAGTACTTC.

The chain recombines TRBV13 with TRBJ2-6, with D possibly being TRBD2 (6 bases). V was cut by 0 bases and J by 2 bases, with 23 bases left in between. Germline V gene lookup returns CDR1 PRHDT and CDR2 FYEKMQ (reference sequence). This CDR3 is built from 21 residues. The CDR3 nucleotides are TGTGCCAGCAGCTTAGGCGGGGGATTCGCGGAGGGCCATACTGGGGCCAACGTCCTGACTTTC. Translation gives CASSLGGGFAEGHTGANVLTF.

The chain recombines TRBV21-1 with TRBJ2-1; the table's D call TRBD1 went unverified against the DNA. TRBV21-1 is shown as a pseudogene. There are 16 residues in the CDR3. DNA of the CDR3: TGTGCCAGCAGCAAAGTCCCGAGGAAGAGGGAAACTGAGCAGTTCTTC. Amino acid sequence: CASSKVPRKRETEQFF.

Ten or more counts support this clonotype. The CDR3 protein is CASSLNGDSTDTQYF. The CDR3 bases are TGTGCCAGCAGTTTAAACGGGGATAGCACAGATACGCAGTATTTT. The chain has TRBV12-3 or TRBV12-4 and TRBJ2-3; D is perhaps TRBD2 (5 bases). This CDR3 is 15 amino acids long. Trimming cost V 2 bases and J 0 bases, with 9 bases left between them.

The rearrangement uses TRBV5-1 and TRBJ1-2; no reliable D call. This CDR3 has 16 residues. Trimming removed 0 bases at V and 4 bases at J, with 16 bases between. The germline CDR1 and CDR2 sequences are SGHRS and YFSETQ. CDR3 nucleotides: TGCGCCAGCAGCTTGGCTGGTCCGACCCTCACCTATGGCTACACCTTC. Translating gives CASSLAGPTLTYGYTF.

A single count supports this clonotype. V usage is TRBV20-1 and J usage is TRBJ2-3; 9 bases are shared with TRBD1. J was trimmed by 1 base and V by 2 bases; bases with no gene match: 7. In germline, CDR1 is DFQATT, CDR2 SNEGSKA (reference sequence). There are 16 residues in the CDR3. The CDR3 protein is CSARPLDRGRTDTQYF. The CDR3 nucleotides read TGCAGTGCTAGACCCCTGGACAGGGGTCGCACAGATACGCAGTATTTT.

This clonotype was counted a few times. The chain combines TRBV28 with TRBJ2-7; 8 nucleotides agree with TRBD2. V trimming: 3 bases; J trimming: 0 bases; junction bases outside the gene matches: 4. This CDR3 region has 15 residues. The V gene's germline CDR1 is MDHEN and CDR2 SYDVKM. CDR3 in amino acids: CASSLGLGTSYEQYF. DNA for the CDR3: TGTGCCAGCAGTTTGGGACTAGGGACCTCCTACGAGCAGTACTTC.

The chain links TRBV3-1 to TRBJ1-1; weak D call: TRBD1 (6 bases). Germline V CDR1 and CDR2: LGHDT, YNNKEL (reference sequence). The CDR3 length is 18 residues. V gave up 2 bases and J gave up 0 bases, with 19 bases separating them. Here the CDR3 reads CASSQLPSWGHLNTEAFF. CDR3 DNA: TGTGCCAGCAGCCAACTTCCGTCCTGGGGACACTTGAACACTGAAGCTTTCTTT.

This chain uses TRBV11-2 with TRBJ2-7; 12 nucleotides align to TRBD2. The CDR3 runs 14 residues. V gave up 8 bases and J gave up 3 bases; unmatched junction bases: 5. Germline loops: CDR1 SGHAT, CDR2 FQNNGV. The DNA for the CDR3 is TGTGCCAGCCGGGGGACTAGCGGGCGCTACGAGCAGTACTTC. Its translation is CASRGTSGRYEQYF.

There are a few counts of this clonotype. The rearrangement uses TRBV20-1 and TRBJ2-1; the D gene could be TRBD1 or TRBD2 (5 bases each). CDR3 length: 14 amino acids. V gave up 6 bases and J gave up 3 bases, with 15 bases separating them. Germline CDR1 and CDR2: DFQATT and SNEGSKA (reference sequence). Here the CDR3 reads CSAKGTDFYNEQFF. The CDR3 DNA reads as TGCAGTGCCAAAGGGACGGACTTCTACAATGAGCAGTTCTTC.

Of note for this clonotype: Its ends do not fully match the called genes, so a read error is possible. This chain connects TRBV6-1 to TRBJ2-1; D unclear. The CDR3 runs 12 residues. Germline CDR1 and CDR2: MNHNS and SASEGT. The CDR3 protein is CASGSPYNEHFF. The CDR3, as DNA: TGTGCCAGCGGTAGCCCCTACAATGAGCATTTCTTC.

This chain joins TRBV29-1 and TRBJ2-7, with 10 bases aligning to TRBD1. Germline V gene sequence: CDR1 SQVTM, CDR2 ANQGSEA. The CDR3 is 14 residues long. V lost 6 bases to trimming and J lost 3 bases; unmatched junction nucleotides: 8. The CDR3 loop is CSVVTGTGDYEQYF. The CDR3 DNA follows: TGCAGCGTGGTCACCGGGACAGGGGACTACGAGCAGTACTTC.

The chain recombines TRBV6-2 or TRBV6-3 with TRBJ2-5, with D perhaps matching TRBD1 (6 bases). The DNA end favors TRBJ2-7, so the J call may be wrong. Looked up from germline, CDR1 is MNHEY and CDR2 is SVGEGT. This CDR3 comprises 19 residues. CDR3 amino acids: CASSSHRAGVVAGSYEQYF. The DNA of the CDR3 is TGTGCCAGCAGTTCCCACAGGGCGGGTGTCGTCGCGGGTAGCTACGAGCAGTACTTC.

Note on this clonotype: At one boundary the junction diverges from the germline segment, which might be a read error. The genes are TRBV7-2 and TRBJ1-6; D is uncertain. The CDR3 covers 17 residues. Germline V lookup: CDR1 SGHTA, CDR2 FQGNSA. The CDR3 region is CASSLEGKEDYNSPPHF. The DNA of the CDR3 is TGTGCCAGCAGCTTGGAGGGAAAGGAGGACTATAATTCACCCCCCCACTTT.